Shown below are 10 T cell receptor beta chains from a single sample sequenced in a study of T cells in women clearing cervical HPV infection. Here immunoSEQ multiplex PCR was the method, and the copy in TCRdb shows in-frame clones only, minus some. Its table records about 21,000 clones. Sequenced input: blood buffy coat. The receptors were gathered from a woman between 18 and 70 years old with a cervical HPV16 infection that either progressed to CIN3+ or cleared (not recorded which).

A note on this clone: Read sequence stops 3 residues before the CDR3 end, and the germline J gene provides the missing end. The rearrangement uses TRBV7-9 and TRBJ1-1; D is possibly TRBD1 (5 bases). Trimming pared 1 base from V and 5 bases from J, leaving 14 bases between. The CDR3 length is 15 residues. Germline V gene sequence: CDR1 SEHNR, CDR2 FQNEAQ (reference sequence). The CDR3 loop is CASSLEVGGGTEAFF. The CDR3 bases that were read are TGTGCCAGCAGCTTAGAGGTCGGGGGGGGGACTGAA.

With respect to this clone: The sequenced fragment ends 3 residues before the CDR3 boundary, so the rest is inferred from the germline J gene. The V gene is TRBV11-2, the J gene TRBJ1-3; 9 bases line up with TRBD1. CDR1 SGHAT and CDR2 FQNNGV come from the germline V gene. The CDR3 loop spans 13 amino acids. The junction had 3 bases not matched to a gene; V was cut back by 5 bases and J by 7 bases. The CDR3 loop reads CASSPDRGNTIYF. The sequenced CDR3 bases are TGTGCCAGCAGCCCCGACAGGGGGAACACC.

The CDR3 loop is CASSSGTSRSDEQFF. The covered CDR3 bases are TGTGCCAGCAGTTCCGGGACTAGTCGATCCGATGAG. The chain recombines TRBV2 with TRBJ2-1, with 8 positions matching TRBD2. The DNA ends 3 residues before the CDR3 does, and the rest of the CDR3 is filled in from the germline J gene. The CDR3 is 15 residues long. Looked up from germline, CDR1 is SNHLY and CDR2 is FYNNEI. V lost 5 bases, J lost 8 bases, and 11 bases stayed unmatched.

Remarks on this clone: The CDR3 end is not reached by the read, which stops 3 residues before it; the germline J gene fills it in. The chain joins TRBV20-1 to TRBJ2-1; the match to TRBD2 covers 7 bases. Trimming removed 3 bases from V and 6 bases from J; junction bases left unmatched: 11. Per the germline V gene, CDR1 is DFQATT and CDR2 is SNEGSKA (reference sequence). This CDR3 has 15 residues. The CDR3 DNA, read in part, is TGCAGTGCTAGTGGATTTGGGCGGGAGTCCAATGAG. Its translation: CSASGFGRESNE. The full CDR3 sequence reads CSASGFGRESNEQFF.

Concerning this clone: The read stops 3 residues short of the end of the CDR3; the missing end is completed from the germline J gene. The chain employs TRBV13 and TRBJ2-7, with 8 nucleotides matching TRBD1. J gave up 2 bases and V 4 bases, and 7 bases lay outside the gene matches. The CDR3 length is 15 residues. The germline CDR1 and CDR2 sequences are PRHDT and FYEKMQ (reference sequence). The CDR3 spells CASSSRTGRTYEQYF. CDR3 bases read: TGTGCCAGCAGCTCTCGGACAGGGAGGACCTACGAG.

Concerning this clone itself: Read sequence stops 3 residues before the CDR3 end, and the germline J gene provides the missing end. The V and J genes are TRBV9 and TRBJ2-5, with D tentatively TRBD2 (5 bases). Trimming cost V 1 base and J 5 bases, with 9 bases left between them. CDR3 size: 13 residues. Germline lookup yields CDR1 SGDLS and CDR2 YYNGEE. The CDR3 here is CASSVRQRETQYF. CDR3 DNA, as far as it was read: TGTGCCAGCAGCGTACGGCAGCGGGAGACC.

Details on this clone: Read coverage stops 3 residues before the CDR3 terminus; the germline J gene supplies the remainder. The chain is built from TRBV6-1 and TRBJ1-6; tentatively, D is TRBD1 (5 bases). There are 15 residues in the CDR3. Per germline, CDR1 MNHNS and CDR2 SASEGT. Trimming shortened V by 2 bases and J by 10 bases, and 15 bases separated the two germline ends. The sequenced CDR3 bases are TGTGCCAGCAGTGAATCCTCAGGGTTCAAATCACCC. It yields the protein CASSESSGFKSP. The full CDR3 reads CASSESSGFKSPLHF.

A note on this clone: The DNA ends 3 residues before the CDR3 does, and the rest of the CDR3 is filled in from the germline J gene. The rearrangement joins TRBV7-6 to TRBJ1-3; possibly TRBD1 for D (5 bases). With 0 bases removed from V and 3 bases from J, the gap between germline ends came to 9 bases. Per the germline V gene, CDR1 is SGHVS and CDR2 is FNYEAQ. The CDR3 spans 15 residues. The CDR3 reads CASSLASRGGNTIYF. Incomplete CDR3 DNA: TGTGCCAGCAGCTTAGCGTCAAGGGGTGGAAACACC.

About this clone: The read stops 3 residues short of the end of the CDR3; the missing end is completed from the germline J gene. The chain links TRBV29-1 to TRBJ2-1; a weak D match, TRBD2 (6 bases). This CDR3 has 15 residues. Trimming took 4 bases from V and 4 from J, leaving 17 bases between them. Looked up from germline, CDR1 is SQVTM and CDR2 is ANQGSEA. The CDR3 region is CSVGQPAGLYNEQFF. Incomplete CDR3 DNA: TGCAGCGTTGGTCAGCCGGCGGGGCTGTACAATGAG.

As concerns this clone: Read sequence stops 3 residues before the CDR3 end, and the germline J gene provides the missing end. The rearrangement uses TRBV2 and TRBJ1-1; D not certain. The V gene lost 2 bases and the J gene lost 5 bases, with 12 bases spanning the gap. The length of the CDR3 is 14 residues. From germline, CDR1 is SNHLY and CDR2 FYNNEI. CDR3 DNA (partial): TGTGCCAGCAGTGAACAGGCAGGTTGGACTGAA. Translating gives CASSEQAGWTE. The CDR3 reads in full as CASSEQAGWTEAFF.